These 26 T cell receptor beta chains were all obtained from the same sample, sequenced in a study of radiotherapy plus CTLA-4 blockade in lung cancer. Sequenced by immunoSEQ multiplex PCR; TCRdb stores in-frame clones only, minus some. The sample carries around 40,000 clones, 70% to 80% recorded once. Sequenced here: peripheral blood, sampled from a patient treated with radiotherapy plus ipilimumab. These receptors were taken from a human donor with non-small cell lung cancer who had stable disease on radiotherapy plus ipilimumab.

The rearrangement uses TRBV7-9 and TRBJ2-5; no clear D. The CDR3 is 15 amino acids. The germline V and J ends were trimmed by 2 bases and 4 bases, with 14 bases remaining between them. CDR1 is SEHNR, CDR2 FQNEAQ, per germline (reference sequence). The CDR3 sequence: CASSLTMYYSETQYF. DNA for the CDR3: TGTGCCAGCAGCTTAACTATGTACTACTCAGAGACCCAGTACTTC.

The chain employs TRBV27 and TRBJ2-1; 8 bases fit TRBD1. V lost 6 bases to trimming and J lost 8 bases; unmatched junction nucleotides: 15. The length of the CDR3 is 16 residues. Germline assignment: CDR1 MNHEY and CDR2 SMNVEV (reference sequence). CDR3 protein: CASRRGQGGSVYEQFF. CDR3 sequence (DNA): TGTGCCAGCAGACGAGGACAGGGTGGTTCGGTCTATGAGCAGTTCTTC.

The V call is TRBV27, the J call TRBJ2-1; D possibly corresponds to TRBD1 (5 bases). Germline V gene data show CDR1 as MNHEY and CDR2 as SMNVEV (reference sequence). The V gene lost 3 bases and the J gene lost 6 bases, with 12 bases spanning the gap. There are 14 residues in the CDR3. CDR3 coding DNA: TGTGCCAGCAGTTTCCTGGGGCTAACCAATGAGCAGTTCTTC. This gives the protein CASSFLGLTNEQFF.

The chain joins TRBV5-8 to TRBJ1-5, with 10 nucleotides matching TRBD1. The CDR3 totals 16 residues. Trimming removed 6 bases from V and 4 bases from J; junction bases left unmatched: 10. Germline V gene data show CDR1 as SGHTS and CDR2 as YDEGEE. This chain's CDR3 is CASTLPGQGINQPQHF. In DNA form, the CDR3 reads TGTGCCAGCACTCTTCCGGGACAGGGGATAAATCAGCCCCAGCATTTT.

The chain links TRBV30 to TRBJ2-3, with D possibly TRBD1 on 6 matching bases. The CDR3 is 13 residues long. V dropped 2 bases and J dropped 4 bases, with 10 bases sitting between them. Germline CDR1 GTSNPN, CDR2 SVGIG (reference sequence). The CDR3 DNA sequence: TGTGCCTGGAGTACAGGGTTTTCAGATACGCAGTATTTT. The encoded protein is CAWSTGFSDTQYF.

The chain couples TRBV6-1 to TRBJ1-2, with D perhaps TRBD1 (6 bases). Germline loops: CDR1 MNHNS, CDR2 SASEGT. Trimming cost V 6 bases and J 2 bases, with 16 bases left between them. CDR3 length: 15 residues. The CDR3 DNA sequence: TGTGCCAGCAGGGTGACGTGGCAGGGGAACTATGGCTACACCTTC. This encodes CASRVTWQGNYGYTF.

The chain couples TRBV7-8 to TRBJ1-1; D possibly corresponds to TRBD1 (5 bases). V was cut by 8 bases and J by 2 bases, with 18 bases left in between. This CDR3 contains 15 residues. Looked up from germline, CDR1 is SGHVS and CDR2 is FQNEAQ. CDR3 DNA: TGTGCCAGCCAACGGGGCGGGAACCCTAACACTGAAGCTTTCTTT. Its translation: CASQRGGNPNTEAFF.

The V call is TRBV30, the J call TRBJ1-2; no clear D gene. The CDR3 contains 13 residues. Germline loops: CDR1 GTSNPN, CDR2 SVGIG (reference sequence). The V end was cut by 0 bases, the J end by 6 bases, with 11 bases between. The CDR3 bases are TGTGCCTGGAGTGTAAGGGAGCGGGATGGCTACACCTTC. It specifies CAWSVRERDGYTF.

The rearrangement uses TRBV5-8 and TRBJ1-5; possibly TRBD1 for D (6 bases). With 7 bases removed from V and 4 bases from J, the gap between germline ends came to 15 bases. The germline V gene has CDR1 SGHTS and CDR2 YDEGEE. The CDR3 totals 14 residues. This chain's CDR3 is CASQPQGHNQPQHF. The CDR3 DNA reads TGTGCCAGCCAACCTCAGGGACATAATCAGCCCCAGCATTTT.

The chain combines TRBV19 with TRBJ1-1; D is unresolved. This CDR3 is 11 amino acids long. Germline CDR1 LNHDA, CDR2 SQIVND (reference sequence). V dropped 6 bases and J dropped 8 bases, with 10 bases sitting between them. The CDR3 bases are TGTGCCAGTAGCCATTGGGCCGAAGCTTTCTTT. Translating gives CASSHWAEAFF. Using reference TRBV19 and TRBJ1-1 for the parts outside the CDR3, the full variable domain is DGGITQSPKYLFRKEGQNVTLSCEQNLNHDAMYWYRQDPGQGLRLIYYSQIVNDFQKGDIAEGYSVSREKKESFPLTVTSAQKNPTAFYLCASSHWAEAFFGQGTRLTVV.

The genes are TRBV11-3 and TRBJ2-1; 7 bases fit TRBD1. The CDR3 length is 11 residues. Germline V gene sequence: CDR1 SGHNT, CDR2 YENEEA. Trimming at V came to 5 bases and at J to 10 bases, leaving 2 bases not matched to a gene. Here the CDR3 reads CASSTDREQFF. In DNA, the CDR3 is TGTGCCAGCAGCACGGACAGGGAGCAGTTCTTC.

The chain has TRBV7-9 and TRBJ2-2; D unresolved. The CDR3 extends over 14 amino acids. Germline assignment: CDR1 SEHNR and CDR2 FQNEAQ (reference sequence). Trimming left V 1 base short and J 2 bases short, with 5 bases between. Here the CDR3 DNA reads TGTGCCAGCAGCTTAGTAATTAACACCGGGGAGCTGTTTTTT. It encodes CASSLVINTGELFF.

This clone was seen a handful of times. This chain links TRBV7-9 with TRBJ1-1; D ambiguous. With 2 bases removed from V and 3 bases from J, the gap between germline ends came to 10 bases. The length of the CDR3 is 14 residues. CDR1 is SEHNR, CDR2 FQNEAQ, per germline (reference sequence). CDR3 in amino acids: CASSLTESYTEAFF. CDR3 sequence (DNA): TGTGCCAGCAGCTTAACTGAGTCTTACACTGAAGCTTTCTTT. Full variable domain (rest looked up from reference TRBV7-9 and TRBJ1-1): DTGVSQNPRHKITKRGQNVTFRCDPISEHNRLYWYRQTLGQGPEFLTYFQNEAQLEKSRLLSDRFSAERPKGSFSTLEIQRTEQGDSAMYLCASSLTESYTEAFFGQGTRLTVV.

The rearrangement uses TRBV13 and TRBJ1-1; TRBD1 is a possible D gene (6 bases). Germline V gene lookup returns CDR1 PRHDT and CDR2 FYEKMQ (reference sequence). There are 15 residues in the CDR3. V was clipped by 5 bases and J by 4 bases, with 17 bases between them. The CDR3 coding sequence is TGTGCCAGCAGCCATGCTACAGGGTATGTCACTGAAGCTTTCTTT. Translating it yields CASSHATGYVTEAFF.

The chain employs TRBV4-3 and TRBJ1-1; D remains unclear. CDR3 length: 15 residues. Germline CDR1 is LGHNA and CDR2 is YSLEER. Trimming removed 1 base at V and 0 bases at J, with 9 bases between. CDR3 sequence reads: CASSQGFALNTEAFF. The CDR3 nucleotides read TGCGCCAGCAGCCAAGGCTTCGCGCTGAACACTGAAGCTTTCTTT.

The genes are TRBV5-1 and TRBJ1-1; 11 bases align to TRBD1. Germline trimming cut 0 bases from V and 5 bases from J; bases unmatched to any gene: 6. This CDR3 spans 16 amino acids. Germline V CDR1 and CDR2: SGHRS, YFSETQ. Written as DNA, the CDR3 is TGCGCCAGCAGCTTGGCCGGGACAGGGGGGCTGACTGAAGCTTTCTTT. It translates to CASSLAGTGGLTEAFF.

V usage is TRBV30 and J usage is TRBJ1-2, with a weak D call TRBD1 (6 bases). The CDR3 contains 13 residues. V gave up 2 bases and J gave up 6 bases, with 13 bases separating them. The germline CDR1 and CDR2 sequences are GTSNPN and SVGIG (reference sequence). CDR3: CAWSQGGGHGYTF. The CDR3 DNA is TGTGCCTGGAGTCAGGGAGGGGGGCATGGCTACACCTTC.

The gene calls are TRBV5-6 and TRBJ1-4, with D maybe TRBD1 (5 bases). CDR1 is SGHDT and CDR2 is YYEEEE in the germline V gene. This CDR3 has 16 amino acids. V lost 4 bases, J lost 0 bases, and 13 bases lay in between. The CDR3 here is CASSEYGTATNEKLFF. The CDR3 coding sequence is TGTGCCAGCAGCGAGTATGGGACTGCAACTAATGAAAAACTGTTTTTT. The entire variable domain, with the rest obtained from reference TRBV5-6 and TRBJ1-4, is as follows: DAGVTQSPTHLIKTRGQQVTLRCSPKSGHDTVSWYQQALGQGPQFIFQYYEEEERQRGNFPDRFSGHQFPNYSSELNVNALLLGDSALYLCASSEYGTATNEKLFFGSGTQLSVL.

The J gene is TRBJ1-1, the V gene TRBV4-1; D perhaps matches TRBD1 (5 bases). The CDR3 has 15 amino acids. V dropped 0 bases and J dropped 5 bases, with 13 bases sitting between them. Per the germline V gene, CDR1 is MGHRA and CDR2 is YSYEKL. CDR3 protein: CASSQEGQGRTEAFF. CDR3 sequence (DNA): TGCGCCAGCAGCCAAGAAGGCCAGGGAAGAACTGAAGCTTTCTTT.

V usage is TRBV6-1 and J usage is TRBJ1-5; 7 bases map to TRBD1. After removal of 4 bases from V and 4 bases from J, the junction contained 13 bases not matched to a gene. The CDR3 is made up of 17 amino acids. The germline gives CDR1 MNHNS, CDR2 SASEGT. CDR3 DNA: TGTGCCAGCAGTGGAGGACAGGCGCTAAGAGGTAATCAGCCCCAGCATTTT. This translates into CASSGGQALRGNQPQHF.

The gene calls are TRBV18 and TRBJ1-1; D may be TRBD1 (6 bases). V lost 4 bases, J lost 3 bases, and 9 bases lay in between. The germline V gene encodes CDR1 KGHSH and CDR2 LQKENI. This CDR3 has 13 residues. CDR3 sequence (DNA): TGTGCCAGCTCACAAGGGGGGGACACTGAAGCTTTCTTT. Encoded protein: CASSQGGDTEAFF.

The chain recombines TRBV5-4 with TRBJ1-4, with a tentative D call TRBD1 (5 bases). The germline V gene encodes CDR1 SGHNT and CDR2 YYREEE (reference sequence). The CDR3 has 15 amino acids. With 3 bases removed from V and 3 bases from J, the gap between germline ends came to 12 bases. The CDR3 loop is CASSSKGLANEKLFF. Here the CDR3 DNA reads TGTGCCAGCAGCTCAAAGGGGTTGGCTAATGAAAAACTGTTTTTT.

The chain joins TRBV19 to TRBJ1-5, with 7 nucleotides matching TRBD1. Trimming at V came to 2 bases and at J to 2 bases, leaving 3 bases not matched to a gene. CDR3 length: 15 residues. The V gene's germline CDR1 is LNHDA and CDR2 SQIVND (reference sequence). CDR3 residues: CASSISQGGNQPQHF. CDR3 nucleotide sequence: TGTGCCAGTAGTATAAGCCAGGGGGGCAATCAGCCCCAGCATTTT.

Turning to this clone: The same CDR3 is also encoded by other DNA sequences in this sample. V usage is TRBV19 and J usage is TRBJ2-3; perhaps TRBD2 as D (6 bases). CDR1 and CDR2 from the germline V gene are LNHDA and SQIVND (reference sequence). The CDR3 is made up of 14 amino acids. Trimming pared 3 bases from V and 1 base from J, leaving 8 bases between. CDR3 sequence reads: CASSMTGGTDTQYF. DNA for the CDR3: TGTGCCAGTAGTATGACGGGAGGCACAGATACGCAGTATTTT.

This chain's CDR3 is CASSSLEGAYGYTF. CDR3 nucleotide sequence: TGCGCCAGCAGTTCCTTAGAGGGGGCCTATGGCTACACCTTC. The chain combines TRBV5-1 with TRBJ1-2, with 7 bases identical to TRBD1. The germline V gene encodes CDR1 SGHRS and CDR2 YFSETQ. The V and J ends lost 5 bases and 4 bases, in that order; junction bases with no gene match: 8. The CDR3 has 14 residues.

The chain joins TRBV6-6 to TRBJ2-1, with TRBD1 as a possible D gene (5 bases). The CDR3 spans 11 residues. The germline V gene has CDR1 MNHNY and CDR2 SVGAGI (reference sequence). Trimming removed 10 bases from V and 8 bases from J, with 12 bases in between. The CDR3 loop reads CAIGQGYEQFF. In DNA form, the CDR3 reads TGTGCCATCGGTCAGGGCTATGAGCAGTTCTTC.